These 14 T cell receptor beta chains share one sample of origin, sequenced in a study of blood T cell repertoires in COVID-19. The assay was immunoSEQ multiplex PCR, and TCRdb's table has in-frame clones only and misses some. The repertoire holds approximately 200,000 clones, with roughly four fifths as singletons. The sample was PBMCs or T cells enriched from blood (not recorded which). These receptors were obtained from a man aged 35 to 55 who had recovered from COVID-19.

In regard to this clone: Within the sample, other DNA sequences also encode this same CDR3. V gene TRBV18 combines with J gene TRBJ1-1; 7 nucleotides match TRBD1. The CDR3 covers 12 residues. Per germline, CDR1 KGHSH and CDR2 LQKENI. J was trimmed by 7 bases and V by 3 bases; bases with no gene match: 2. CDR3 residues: CASSPRQGEAFF. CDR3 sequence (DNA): TGTGCCAGCTCACCCCGACAGGGTGAAGCTTTCTTT.

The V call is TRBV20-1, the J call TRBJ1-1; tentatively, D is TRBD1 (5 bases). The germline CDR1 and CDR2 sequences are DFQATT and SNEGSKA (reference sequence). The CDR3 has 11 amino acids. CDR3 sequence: CLLRGRTEAFF. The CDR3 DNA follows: TGCCTACTTCGGGGGAGAACGGAAGCTTTCTTT.

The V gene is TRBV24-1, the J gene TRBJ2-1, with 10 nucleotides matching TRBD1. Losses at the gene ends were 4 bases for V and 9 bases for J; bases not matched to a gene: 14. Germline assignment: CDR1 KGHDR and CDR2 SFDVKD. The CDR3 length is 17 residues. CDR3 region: CATSELPGTGEGGEQFF. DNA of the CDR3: TGTGCCACCAGTGAGCTGCCGGGGACAGGGGAAGGGGGTGAGCAGTTCTTC.

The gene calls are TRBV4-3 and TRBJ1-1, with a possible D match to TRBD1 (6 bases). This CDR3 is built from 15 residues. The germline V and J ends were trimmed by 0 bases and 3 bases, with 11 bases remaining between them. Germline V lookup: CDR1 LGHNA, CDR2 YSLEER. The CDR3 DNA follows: TGCGCCAGCAGCCAAGAGTACAGGGTGGACACTGAAGCTTTCTTT. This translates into CASSQEYRVDTEAFF.

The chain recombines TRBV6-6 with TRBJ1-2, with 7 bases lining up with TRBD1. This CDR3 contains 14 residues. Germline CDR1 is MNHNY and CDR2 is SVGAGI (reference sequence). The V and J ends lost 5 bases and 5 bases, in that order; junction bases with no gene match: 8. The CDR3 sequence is CASSNPDRAYGYTF. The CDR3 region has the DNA TGTGCCAGCAGTAACCCCGACAGGGCTTATGGCTACACCTTC.

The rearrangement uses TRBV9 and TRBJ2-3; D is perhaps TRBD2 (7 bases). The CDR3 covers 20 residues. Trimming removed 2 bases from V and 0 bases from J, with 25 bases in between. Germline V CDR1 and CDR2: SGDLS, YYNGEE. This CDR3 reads CASSVSPSTRGGSSTDTQYF. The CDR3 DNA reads TGTGCCAGCAGCGTGAGCCCCTCTACGAGGGGGGGATCTAGCACAGATACGCAGTATTTT. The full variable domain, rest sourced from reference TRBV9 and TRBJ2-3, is DSGVTQTPKHLITATGQRVTLRCSPRSGDLSVYWYQQSLDQGLQFLIQYYNGEERAKGNILERFSAQQFPDLHSELNLSSLELGDSALYFCASSVSPSTRGGSSTDTQYFGPGTRLTVL.

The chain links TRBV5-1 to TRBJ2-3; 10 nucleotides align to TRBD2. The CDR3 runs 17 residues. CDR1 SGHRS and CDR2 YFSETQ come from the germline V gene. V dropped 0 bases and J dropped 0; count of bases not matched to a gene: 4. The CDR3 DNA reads TGCGCCAGCAGCTTGGCCGGACTAGCGGTTAGCACAGATACGCAGTATTTT. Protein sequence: CASSLAGLAVSTDTQYF.

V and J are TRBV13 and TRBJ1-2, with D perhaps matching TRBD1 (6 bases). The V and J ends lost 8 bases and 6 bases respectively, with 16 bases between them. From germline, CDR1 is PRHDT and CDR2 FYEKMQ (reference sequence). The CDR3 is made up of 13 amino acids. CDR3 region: CASSNRGRDGYTF. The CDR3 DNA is TGTGCCAGCTCCAATAGGGGGAGAGATGGCTACACCTTC.

The CDR3 coding sequence is TGTGCCAGTCGACAGGGATCGTACCAAGAGACCCAGTACTTC. The encoded protein is CASRQGSYQETQYF. This rearrangement joins TRBV19 to TRBJ2-5, with 7 bases matching TRBD1. This CDR3 comprises 14 residues. Unmatched junction bases numbered 6, after V lost 8 bases and J lost 0 bases. From germline, CDR1 is LNHDA and CDR2 SQIVND (reference sequence).

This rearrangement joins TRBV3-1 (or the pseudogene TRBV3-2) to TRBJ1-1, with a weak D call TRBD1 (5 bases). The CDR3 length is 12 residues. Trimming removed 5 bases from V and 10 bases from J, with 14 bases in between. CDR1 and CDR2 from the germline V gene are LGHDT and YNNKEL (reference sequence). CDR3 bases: TGTGCCAGCAGCGGAGGGGACCGAGGAGCTTTCTTT. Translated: CASSGGDRGAFF.

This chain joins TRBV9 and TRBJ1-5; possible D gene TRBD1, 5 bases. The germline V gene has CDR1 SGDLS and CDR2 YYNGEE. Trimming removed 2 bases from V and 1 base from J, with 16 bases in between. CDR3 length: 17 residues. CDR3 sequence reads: CASSVGNRQSSNQPQHF. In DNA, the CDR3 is TGTGCCAGCAGCGTCGGTAACAGGCAAAGCAGCAATCAGCCCCAGCATTTT. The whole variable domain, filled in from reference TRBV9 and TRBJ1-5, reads DSGVTQTPKHLITATGQRVTLRCSPRSGDLSVYWYQQSLDQGLQFLIQYYNGEERAKGNILERFSAQQFPDLHSELNLSSLELGDSALYFCASSVGNRQSSNQPQHFGDGTRLSIL.

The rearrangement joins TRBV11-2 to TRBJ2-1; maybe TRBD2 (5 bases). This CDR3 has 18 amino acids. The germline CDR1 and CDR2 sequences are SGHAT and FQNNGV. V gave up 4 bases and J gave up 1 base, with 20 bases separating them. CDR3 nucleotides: TGTGCCAGCAGCTCCTACGGGGTAGAGGGCGAATCCTACAATGAGCAGTTCTTC. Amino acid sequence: CASSSYGVEGESYNEQFF.

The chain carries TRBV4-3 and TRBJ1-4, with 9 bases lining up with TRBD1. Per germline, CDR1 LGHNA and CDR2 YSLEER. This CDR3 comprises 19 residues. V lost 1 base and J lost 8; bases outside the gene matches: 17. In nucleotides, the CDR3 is TGCGCCAGCAGCCAAGGGGACAGGGTCGGTGTATCCCGCTTGGAAAAACTGTTTTTT. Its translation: CASSQGDRVGVSRLEKLFF.

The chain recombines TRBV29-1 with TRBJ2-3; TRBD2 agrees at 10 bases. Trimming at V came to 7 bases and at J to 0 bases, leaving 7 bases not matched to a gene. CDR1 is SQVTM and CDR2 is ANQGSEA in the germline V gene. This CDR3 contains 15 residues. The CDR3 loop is CSELGLAESTDTQYF. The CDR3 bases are TGCAGCGAGCTAGGACTAGCGGAAAGCACAGATACGCAGTATTTT.